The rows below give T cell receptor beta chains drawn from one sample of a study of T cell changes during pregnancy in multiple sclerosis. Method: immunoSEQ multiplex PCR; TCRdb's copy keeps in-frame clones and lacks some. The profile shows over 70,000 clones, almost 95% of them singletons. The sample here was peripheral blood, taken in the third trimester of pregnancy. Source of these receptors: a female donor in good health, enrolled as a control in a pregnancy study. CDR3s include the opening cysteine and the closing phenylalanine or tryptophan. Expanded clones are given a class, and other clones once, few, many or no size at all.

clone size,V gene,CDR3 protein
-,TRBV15,CATSRGTVPSGGKQFF
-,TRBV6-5,CASSHPGVAEQYF
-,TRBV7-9,CASSEGLAGINEQFF
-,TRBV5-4,CASSTPRQGTGYGYTF
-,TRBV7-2,CASSLDRGTEKLFF
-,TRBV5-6,CASSLEGAYGYTF
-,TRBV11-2,CASSLRTSADTQYF
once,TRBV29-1,CSVERENGNQPQHF
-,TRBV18,CASSPRDRLRPLHF
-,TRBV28,CASSLQGQISGNTIYF
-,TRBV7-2,CASSFQPGLAGGWETQYF
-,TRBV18,CASSPLADQETQYF
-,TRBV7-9,CASSWSRTGTEAFF
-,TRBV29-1,CSVTGTGNSYEQYF
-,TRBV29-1,CSVQRWGGTETQYF
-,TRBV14,CASRLLSGSSNEQFF
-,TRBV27,CASSPYPSSYEQYF
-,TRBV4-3,CASSPRGTGDGYTF
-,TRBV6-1,CASSEFPGSDYNEQFF
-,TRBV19,CASSISGTTQETQYF
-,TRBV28,CASNLGGRNYGYTF
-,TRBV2,CASSLGESPLHF
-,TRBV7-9,CASSLVQGPQGEQYF
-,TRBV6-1,CASRDPSGGFYEQYF
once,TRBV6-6,CASTKDRDEKLFF
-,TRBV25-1,CASIAALGEADTQYF
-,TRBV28,CASSFSGGNSYEQYF
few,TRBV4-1,CASSAYGYTF
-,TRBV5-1,CASSLEPAGDDEQFF
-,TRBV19,CASSIDQGAAFF
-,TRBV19,CASSIGPGRGVTNEQFF
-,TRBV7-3,CASSRNRGDEQFF
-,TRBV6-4,CASSPTGRGATGTGELFF
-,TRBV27,CASSWQGGYEQYF
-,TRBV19,CASSIRDNNQPQHF
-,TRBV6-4,CASSTAGGSYNEQFF
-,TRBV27,CASSLLSSKGTEAFF
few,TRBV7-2,CASSLNAGLASYEQYF
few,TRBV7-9,CASSPGGYQPQHF
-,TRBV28,CASSLTGAGNQPQHF
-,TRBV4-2,CASSQGFGTAASYEQYF
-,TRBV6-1,CASADRGLGDTIYF
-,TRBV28,CASSGGQRYQPQHF
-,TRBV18,CASSPPHRASTEAFF
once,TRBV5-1,CASSLAGQGNYGYTF
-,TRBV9,CASSVVSSGDRYEQFF
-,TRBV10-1,CASSAAGVTEAFF
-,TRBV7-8,CASSLGGLQDPDGYTF
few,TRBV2,CASPPGLNTEAFF
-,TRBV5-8,CASSQEGQGTHEQYF
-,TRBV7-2,CASSLVWQKETQYF
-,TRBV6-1,CASRAGWYQQPQHF
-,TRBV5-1,CASRRGGSYEQYF
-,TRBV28,CASSLAGGYEQYF
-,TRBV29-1,CSVPDRTLEEAFF